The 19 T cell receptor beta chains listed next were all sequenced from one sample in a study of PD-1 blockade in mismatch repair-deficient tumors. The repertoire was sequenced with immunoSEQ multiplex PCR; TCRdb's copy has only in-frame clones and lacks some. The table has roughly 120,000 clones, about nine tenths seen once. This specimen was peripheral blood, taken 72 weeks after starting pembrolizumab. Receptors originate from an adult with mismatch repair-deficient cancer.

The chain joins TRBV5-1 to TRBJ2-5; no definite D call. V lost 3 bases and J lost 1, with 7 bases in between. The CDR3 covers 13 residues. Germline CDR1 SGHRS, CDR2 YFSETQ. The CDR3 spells CASSSVSQETQYF. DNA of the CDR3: TGCGCCAGCAGCTCGGTGAGCCAAGAGACCCAGTACTTC.

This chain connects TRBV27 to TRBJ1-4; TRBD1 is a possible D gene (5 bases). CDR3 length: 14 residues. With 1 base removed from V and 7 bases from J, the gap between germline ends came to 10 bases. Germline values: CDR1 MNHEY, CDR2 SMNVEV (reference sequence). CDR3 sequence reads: CASSLYPGLEKLFF. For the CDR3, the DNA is TGTGCCAGCAGTTTATATCCAGGGCTTGAAAAACTGTTTTTT.

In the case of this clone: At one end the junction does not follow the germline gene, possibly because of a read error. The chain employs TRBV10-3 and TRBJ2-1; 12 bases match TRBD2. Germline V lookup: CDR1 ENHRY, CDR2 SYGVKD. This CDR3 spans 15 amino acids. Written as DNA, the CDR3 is TGTGCCATCAGTCAGTCTAGCGGGAGGGCCAATGAGCAGTTCTTC. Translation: CAISQSSGRANEQFF.

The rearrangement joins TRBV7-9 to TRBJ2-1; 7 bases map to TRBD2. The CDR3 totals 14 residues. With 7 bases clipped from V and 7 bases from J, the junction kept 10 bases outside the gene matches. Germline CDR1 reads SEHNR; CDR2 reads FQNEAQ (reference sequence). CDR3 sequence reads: CASTQDLAGNEQFF. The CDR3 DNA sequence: TGTGCCAGCACCCAGGACTTAGCGGGTAATGAGCAGTTCTTC. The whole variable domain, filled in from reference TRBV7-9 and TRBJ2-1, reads DTGVSQNPRHKITKRGQNVTFRCDPISEHNRLYWYRQTLGQGPEFLTYFQNEAQLEKSRLLSDRFSAERPKGSFSTLEIQRTEQGDSAMYLCASTQDLAGNEQFFGPGTRLTVL.

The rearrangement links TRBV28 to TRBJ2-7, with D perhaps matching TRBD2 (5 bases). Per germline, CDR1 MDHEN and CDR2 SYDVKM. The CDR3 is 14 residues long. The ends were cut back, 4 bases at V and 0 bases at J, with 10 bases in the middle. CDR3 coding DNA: TGTGCCAGCAGTTACGGACGGGGCTCCTACGAGCAGTACTTC. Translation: CASSYGRGSYEQYF.

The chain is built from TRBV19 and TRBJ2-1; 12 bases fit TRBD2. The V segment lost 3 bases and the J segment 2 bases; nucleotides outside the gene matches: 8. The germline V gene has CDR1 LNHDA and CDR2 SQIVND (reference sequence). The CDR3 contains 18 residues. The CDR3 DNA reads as TGTGCCAGTAGTATGCTGAGACTAGCGGGAGACACCTACAATGAGCAGTTCTTC. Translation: CASSMLRLAGDTYNEQFF.

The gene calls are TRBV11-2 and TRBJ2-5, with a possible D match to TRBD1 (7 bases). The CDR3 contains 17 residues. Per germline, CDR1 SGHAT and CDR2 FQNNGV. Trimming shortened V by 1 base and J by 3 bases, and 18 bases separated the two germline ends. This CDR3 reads CASSLGTGVGGEETQYF. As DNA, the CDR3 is TGTGCCAGCAGCTTAGGAACAGGGGTGGGGGGAGAAGAGACCCAGTACTTC.

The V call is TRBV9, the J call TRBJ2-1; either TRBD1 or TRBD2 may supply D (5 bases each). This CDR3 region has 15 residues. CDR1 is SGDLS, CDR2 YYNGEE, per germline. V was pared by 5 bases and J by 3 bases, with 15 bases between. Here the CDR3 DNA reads TGTGCCAGCAGTCATGGGGGAGCTGGCTACAATGAGCAGTTCTTC. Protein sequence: CASSHGGAGYNEQFF.

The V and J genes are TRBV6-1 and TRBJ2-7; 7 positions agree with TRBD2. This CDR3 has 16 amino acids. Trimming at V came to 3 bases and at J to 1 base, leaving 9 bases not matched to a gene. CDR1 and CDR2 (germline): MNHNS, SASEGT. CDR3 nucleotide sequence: TGTGCCAGCAGTGACGCTTCCGGGACTACTTCCTACGAGCAGTACTTC. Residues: CASSDASGTTSYEQYF.

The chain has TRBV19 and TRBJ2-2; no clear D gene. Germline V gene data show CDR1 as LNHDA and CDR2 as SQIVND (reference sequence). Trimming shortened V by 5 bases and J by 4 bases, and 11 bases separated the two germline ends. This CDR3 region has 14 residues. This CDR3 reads CASSRHHSTGELFF. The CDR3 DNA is TGTGCCAGTAGTCGACATCATTCCACCGGGGAGCTGTTTTTT.

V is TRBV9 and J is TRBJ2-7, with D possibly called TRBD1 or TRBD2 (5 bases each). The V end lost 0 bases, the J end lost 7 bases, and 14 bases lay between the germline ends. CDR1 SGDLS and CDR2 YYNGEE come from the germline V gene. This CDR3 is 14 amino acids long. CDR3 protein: CASSVAFGAKEQYF. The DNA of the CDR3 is TGTGCCAGCAGCGTAGCTTTCGGGGCTAAGGAGCAGTACTTC.

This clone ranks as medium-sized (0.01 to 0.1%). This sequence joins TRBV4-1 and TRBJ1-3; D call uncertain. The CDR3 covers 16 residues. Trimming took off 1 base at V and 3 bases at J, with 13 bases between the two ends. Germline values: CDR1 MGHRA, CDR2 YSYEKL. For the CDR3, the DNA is TGCGCCAGCAGCCAAGTGTTCCCCTCAGTTGGAAACACCATATATTTT. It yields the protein CASSQVFPSVGNTIYF.

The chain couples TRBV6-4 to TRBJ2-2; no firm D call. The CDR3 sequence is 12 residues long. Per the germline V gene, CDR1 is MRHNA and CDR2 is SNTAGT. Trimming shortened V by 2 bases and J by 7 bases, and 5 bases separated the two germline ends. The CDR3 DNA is TGTGCCAGCAGTGACCCTTTCGGGGAGCTGTTTTTT. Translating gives CASSDPFGELFF.

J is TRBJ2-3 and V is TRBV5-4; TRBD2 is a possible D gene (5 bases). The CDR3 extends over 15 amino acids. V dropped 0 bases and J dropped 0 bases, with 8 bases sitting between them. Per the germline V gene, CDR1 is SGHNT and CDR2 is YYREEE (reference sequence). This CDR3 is CASSLGGGSTDTQYF. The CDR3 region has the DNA TGTGCCAGCAGCTTGGGTGGCGGGAGCACAGATACGCAGTATTTT.

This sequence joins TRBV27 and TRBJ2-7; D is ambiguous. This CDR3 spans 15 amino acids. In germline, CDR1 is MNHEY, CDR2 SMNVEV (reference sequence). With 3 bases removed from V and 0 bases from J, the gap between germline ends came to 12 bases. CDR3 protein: CASSLAAYSSYEQYF. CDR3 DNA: TGTGCCAGCAGTTTGGCAGCGTATAGCTCCTACGAGCAGTACTTC.

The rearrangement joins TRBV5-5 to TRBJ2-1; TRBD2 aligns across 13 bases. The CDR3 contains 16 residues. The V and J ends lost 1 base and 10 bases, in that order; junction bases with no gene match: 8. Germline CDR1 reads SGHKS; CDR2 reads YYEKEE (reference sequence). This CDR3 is CASSLLGLAGRDEQFF. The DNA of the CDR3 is TGTGCCAGCAGCTTGTTGGGACTAGCGGGACGAGACGAGCAGTTCTTC.

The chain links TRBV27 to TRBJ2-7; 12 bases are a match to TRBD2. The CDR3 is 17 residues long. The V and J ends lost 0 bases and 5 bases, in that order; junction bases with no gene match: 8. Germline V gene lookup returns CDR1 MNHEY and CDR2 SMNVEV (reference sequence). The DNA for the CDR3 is TGTGCCAGCAGTTTATCGACTAGCGGGAGTACAGGTGACGAGCAGTACTTC. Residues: CASSLSTSGSTGDEQYF.

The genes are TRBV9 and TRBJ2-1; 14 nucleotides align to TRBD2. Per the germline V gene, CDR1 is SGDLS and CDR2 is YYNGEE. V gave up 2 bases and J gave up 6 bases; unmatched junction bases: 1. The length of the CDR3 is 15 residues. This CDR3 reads CASSVGLAGGNEQFF. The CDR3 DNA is TGTGCCAGCAGCGTTGGACTAGCGGGGGGCAATGAGCAGTTCTTC.

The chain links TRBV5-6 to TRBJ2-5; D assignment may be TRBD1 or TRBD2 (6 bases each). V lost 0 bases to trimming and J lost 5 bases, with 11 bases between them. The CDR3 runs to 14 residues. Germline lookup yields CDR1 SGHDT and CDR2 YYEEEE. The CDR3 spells CASSLGGGMETQYF. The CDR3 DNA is TGTGCCAGCAGCTTGGGAGGGGGGATGGAGACCCAGTACTTC.